Below, 32 T cell receptor beta chains from the same sample are listed, as sequenced in a study of cytomegalovirus exposure and HLA in healthy donors. PCR amplification relied on 60 Vbeta primers (plus 13 Jbeta primers). Some clones are missing from TCRdb's copy, which holds only in-frame ones; the method was immunoSEQ multiplex PCR. This table has some 100,000 clones, under 80% appearing once. The sample consisted of PBMCs. The receptors come from a woman between 50 and 59 years old in good health and CMV-seropositive.

DNA of the CDR3: TGTGCCAGCAGCGTAGGGACAGGGGGTGCAGATACGCAGTATTTT. It yields the protein CASSVGTGGADTQYF. The J gene is TRBJ2-3, the V gene TRBV9; 10 bases align to TRBD1. Germline V lookup: CDR1 SGDLS, CDR2 YYNGEE. V lost 0 bases, J lost 4 bases, and 2 bases stayed unmatched. This CDR3 region has 15 residues.

A single count supports this clone. This chain connects TRBV6-5 to TRBJ2-3, with 9 nucleotides matching TRBD1. V gave up 7 bases and J gave up 3 bases; unmatched junction bases: 5. The CDR3 extends over 14 amino acids. CDR1 and CDR2 (germline): MNHEY, SVGAGI. The DNA of the CDR3 is TGTGCCAGCAAGCAGGGACAGGGTACAGATACGCAGTATTTT. Translated: CASKQGQGTDTQYF.

The CDR3 DNA reads as TGCGCCAGCAGCCAACAGGTTAGGGAAAAACTGTTTTTT. This translates into CASSQQVREKLFF. The chain recombines TRBV4-1 with TRBJ1-4, with unresolved D. The V gene lost 2 bases and the J gene lost 8 bases, with 9 bases spanning the gap. The CDR3 extends over 13 amino acids. CDR1 is MGHRA, CDR2 YSYEKL, per germline.

This clone was observed a handful of times. The chain uses TRBV4-3 and TRBJ2-2, with 11 bases fitting TRBD2. V lost 3 bases, J lost 3 bases, and 6 bases stayed unmatched. This CDR3 region has 17 residues. CDR1 and CDR2 from the germline V gene are LGHNA and YSLEER. This chain's CDR3 is CASSQASGGIDTGELFF. The CDR3 nucleotides read TGCGCCAGCAGCCAGGCTAGCGGGGGGATTGACACCGGGGAGCTGTTTTTT.

The CDR3, as DNA: TGTGCCAGCAGCTTCAAAGAGACCCAGTACTTC. It codes for CASSFKETQYF. The genes are TRBV7-9 and TRBJ2-5; D ambiguous. CDR3 size: 11 residues. Germline V lookup: CDR1 SEHNR, CDR2 FQNEAQ (reference sequence). Trimming took off 3 bases at V and 3 bases at J, with 2 bases between the two ends.

This clone was seen a few times. This chain connects TRBV6-6 to TRBJ2-3, with D hard to call. The germline gives CDR1 MNHNY, CDR2 SVGAGI (reference sequence). The CDR3 contains 14 residues. Trimming stripped 6 bases from V and 0 bases from J, with 10 bases between. DNA for the CDR3: TGTGCCAGCAGCTCTCCCGGGAGCACAGATACGCAGTATTTT. Protein: CASSSPGSTDTQYF.

The chain recombines TRBV5-1 with TRBJ1-4; 7 bases align to TRBD1. The junction had 3 bases not matched to a gene; V was cut back by 3 bases and J by 7 bases. The length of the CDR3 is 13 residues. The germline CDR1 and CDR2 sequences are SGHRS and YFSETQ. The CDR3 reads CASSWGTAEKLFF. The CDR3 nucleotides read TGCGCCAGCAGCTGGGGGACAGCTGAAAAACTGTTTTTT.

Ten or more counts support this clone. The V call is TRBV2, the J call TRBJ1-2; 9 bases agree with TRBD1. Trimming cost V 4 bases and J 7 bases; bases outside gene matches: 7. This CDR3 is 14 amino acids long. The germline V gene has CDR1 SNHLY and CDR2 FYNNEI. The CDR3 protein is CASSVRTGESGYTF. CDR3 bases: TGTGCCAGCAGTGTACGGACAGGGGAAAGTGGCTACACCTTC.

The V call is TRBV6-6, the J call TRBJ1-5; tentatively, D is TRBD1 (5 bases). CDR1 MNHNY and CDR2 SVGAGI come from the germline V gene (reference sequence). The CDR3 runs to 13 residues. V was trimmed by 11 bases and J by 0 bases, leaving 11 bases between them. The CDR3 coding sequence is TGTGCCGCGACAGTAAATAGCAATCAGCCCCAGCATTTT. Protein sequence: CAATVNSNQPQHF.

The V and J genes are TRBV5-6 and TRBJ2-5, with D tentatively TRBD1 (6 bases). The CDR3 extends over 16 amino acids. Deletions cut 1 base from V and 5 bases from J, with 18 bases between. Per germline, CDR1 SGHDT and CDR2 YYEEEE. The DNA of the CDR3 is TGTGCCAGCAGCTTGTCGGAAGGGGGATTCTGGGAGACCCAGTACTTC. Translated: CASSLSEGGFWETQYF.

The chain recombines TRBV4-3 with TRBJ2-7; 7 nucleotides agree with TRBD1. This CDR3 is built from 14 residues. The V gene end was trimmed by 5 bases and the J gene end by 2 bases; junction bases not matched to a gene: 6. Germline lookup yields CDR1 LGHNA and CDR2 YSLEER. CDR3 coding DNA: TGCGCCAGCAGCAACTCAGGGGGTACCTACGAGCAGTACTTC. It translates to CASSNSGGTYEQYF.

The J gene is TRBJ2-7, the V gene TRBV27; no reliable D call. Per the germline V gene, CDR1 is MNHEY and CDR2 is SMNVEV (reference sequence). The CDR3 contains 14 residues. Deletions cut 8 bases from V and 1 base from J, with 15 bases between. This CDR3 reads CASRMSLLSYEQYF. The CDR3 nucleotides are TGTGCCAGCCGTATGAGCCTTCTTTCCTACGAGCAGTACTTC.

This clone was recorded once. This chain connects TRBV6-5 to TRBJ1-2; no firm D call. Looked up from germline, CDR1 is MNHEY and CDR2 is SVGAGI. The CDR3 runs 15 residues. Trimming shortened V by 7 bases and J by 1 base, and 16 bases separated the two germline ends. The CDR3 nucleotides are TGTGCCAGCAACCCCAGCCGGGAGGGTAACTATGGCTACACCTTC. It translates to CASNPSREGNYGYTF.

On this clone: Germline is not matched at one junction end, which may reflect a read error. The rearrangement links TRBV7-9 to TRBJ2-5, with 7 bases fitting TRBD1. This CDR3 has 13 amino acids. The germline CDR1 and CDR2 sequences are SEHNR and FQNEAQ (reference sequence). CDR3 region: CSSPGTEQETQYF. The CDR3, as DNA: TGTTCCAGCCCCGGGACAGAACAAGAGACCCAGTACTTC.

V is TRBV7-2 and J is TRBJ1-1; D perhaps matches TRBD1 (5 bases). CDR1 is SGHTA, CDR2 FQGNSA, per germline. The CDR3 length is 13 residues. Trimming pared 5 bases from V and 0 bases from J, leaving 7 bases between. CDR3 in DNA: TGTGCCAGCAGCCGGGGGTTGAACACTGAAGCTTTCTTT. Protein sequence: CASSRGLNTEAFF.

In DNA form, the CDR3 reads TGTGCCAGTAGTGGGGACAGGGTTCGCCAAGAGACCCAGTACTTC. This sequence encodes CASSGDRVRQETQYF. The V gene is TRBV19, the J gene TRBJ2-5; 9 nucleotides agree with TRBD1. The CDR3 has 15 amino acids. V lost 5 bases to trimming and J lost 1 base; unmatched junction nucleotides: 5. CDR1 is LNHDA and CDR2 is SQIVND in the germline V gene (reference sequence).

Points on this clone: Other nucleotide sequences from this sample produce the same CDR3. The chain is built from TRBV6-5 and TRBJ2-3; possible D gene TRBD1, 5 bases. The CDR3 extends over 14 amino acids. The V end lost 0 bases, the J end lost 3 bases, and 7 bases lay between the germline ends. The V gene's germline CDR1 is MNHEY and CDR2 SVGAGI. In nucleotides, the CDR3 is TGTGCCAGCAGTTACTCTCAGGGAACAGATACGCAGTATTTT. Protein sequence: CASSYSQGTDTQYF.

The chain links TRBV5-1 to TRBJ2-3; the match to TRBD2 covers 11 bases. Germline assignment: CDR1 SGHRS and CDR2 YFSETQ. This CDR3 has 16 residues. The J segment lost 1 base and the V segment lost 2 bases, leaving 3 bases of the junction unmatched. DNA for the CDR3: TGCGCCAGCAGCTTCGGACTAGCGGGCCGCACAGATACGCAGTATTTT. Translation: CASSFGLAGRTDTQYF.

Regarding this clone: The identical CDR3 is also encoded by other nucleotide sequences in the sample. This chain joins TRBV7-9 and TRBJ2-1; 7 nucleotides agree with TRBD2. The J segment lost 2 bases and the V segment lost 5 bases, leaving 9 bases of the junction unmatched. CDR1 and CDR2 (germline): SEHNR, FQNEAQ (reference sequence). CDR3 length: 16 amino acids. The CDR3 DNA reads TGTGCCAGCAGCCCCCGGGGCGGGAGCGCCTACAATGAGCAGTTCTTC. Translating it yields CASSPRGGSAYNEQFF. The full variable domain, rest sourced from reference TRBV7-9 and TRBJ2-1, is DTGVSQNPRHKITKRGQNVTFRCDPISEHNRLYWYRQTLGQGPEFLTYFQNEAQLEKSRLLSDRFSAERPKGSFSTLEIQRTEQGDSAMYLCASSPRGGSAYNEQFFGPGTRLTVL.

On this clone itself: Compared with germline, one end of the junction differs, possibly owing to a read error. CDR3 amino acids: CASSPGTGSTDTQYF. The CDR3 DNA is TGTGCTAGCAGCCCCGGGACAGGTAGCACAGATACGCAGTATTTT. The gene calls are TRBV7-7 and TRBJ2-3; 8 bases agree with TRBD1. Germline V gene sequence: CDR1 SSHAT, CDR2 FNYEAQ (reference sequence). The CDR3 runs to 15 residues.

This clone was observed once. The chain has TRBV7-6 and TRBJ2-7, with D perhaps TRBD1 (6 bases). The CDR3 length is 12 residues. V was cut by 4 bases and J by 7 bases, with 11 bases left in between. Germline CDR1 SGHVS, CDR2 FNYEAQ. The CDR3 reads CASSWGRAEQYF. The CDR3 DNA reads as TGTGCCAGCAGCTGGGGGCGGGCGGAGCAGTACTTC.

The rearrangement uses TRBV7-3 and TRBJ2-3, with 11 bases lining up with TRBD2. Trimming cost V 0 bases and J 3 bases; bases outside gene matches: 5. The CDR3 spans 17 residues. Per the germline V gene, CDR1 is SGHTA and CDR2 is FQGTGA. The CDR3 here is CASSLTLAGEQTDTQYF. Here the CDR3 DNA reads TGTGCCAGCAGCTTAACACTAGCGGGGGAGCAAACAGATACGCAGTATTTT.

This chain uses TRBV5-1 with TRBJ1-2, with D possibly being TRBD1 (5 bases). Germline CDR1 is SGHRS and CDR2 is YFSETQ. This CDR3 spans 14 amino acids. The V end lost 4 bases, the J end lost 5 bases, and 15 bases lay between the germline ends. The CDR3 reads CASSLDDSSYGYTF. The CDR3 DNA follows: TGCGCCAGCAGCCTTGATGACAGTTCATATGGCTACACCTTC.

The table lists this clone with a few counts. In DNA form, the CDR3 reads TGTGCCAGCAGACCTAGTTGGACAGGGCGGGGTGGAAACACCATATATTTT. Its translation is CASRPSWTGRGGNTIYF. The chain couples TRBV2 to TRBJ1-3, with TRBD1 matching 8 bases. CDR1 and CDR2 (germline): SNHLY, FYNNEI. After removal of 6 bases from V and 3 bases from J, the junction contained 13 bases not matched to a gene. There are 17 residues in the CDR3.

The chain links TRBV7-2 to TRBJ2-5; TRBD2 might be the D (6 bases). The V gene lost 0 bases and the J gene lost 1 base, with 12 bases spanning the gap. CDR1 and CDR2 (germline): SGHTA, FQGNSA. This CDR3 has 16 residues. The DNA for the CDR3 is TGTGCCAGCAGCTTAGCGGTTGGGGGAGGCCAAGAGACCCAGTACTTC. Its protein is CASSLAVGGGQETQYF.

V and J are TRBV29-1 and TRBJ1-1, with D hard to call. Germline V lookup: CDR1 SQVTM, CDR2 ANQGSEA. V was clipped by 7 bases and J by 13 bases, with 22 bases between them. The CDR3 totals 12 residues. The CDR3 sequence is CSGTRLVDGVFF. The CDR3, as DNA: TGCAGCGGAACCCGACTTGTGGATGGAGTTTTCTTT.

The chain is built from TRBV10-3 and TRBJ1-1; D not resolved. Germline V lookup: CDR1 ENHRY, CDR2 SYGVKD. The CDR3 is 12 residues long. Trimming left V 11 bases short and J 1 base short, with 11 bases between. The CDR3, as DNA: TGTGCCGCGTTAGATGGGAACACTGAAGCTTTCTTT. This codes for CAALDGNTEAFF.

The chain has TRBV5-1 and TRBJ1-2; 11 bases map to TRBD1. Germline V gene sequence: CDR1 SGHRS, CDR2 YFSETQ. This CDR3 contains 15 residues. Trimming removed 0 bases from V and 7 bases from J; junction bases left unmatched: 5. The DNA of the CDR3 is TGCGCCAGCAGCTTGGGGGACAGGGGGTTGAGTGGCTACACCTTC. It specifies CASSLGDRGLSGYTF.

The chain employs TRBV4-2 and TRBJ1-6, with no clear D. The V and J ends lost 6 bases and 5 bases respectively, with 14 bases between them. The CDR3 is 15 amino acids. Germline assignment: CDR1 LGHNA and CDR2 YNFKEQ. The CDR3 DNA reads as TGTGCCAGCAGGAGGTCACGGGAGGATAATTCACCCCTCCACTTT. Its protein is CASRRSREDNSPLHF.

The chain has TRBV5-4 and TRBJ1-4, with TRBD1 as a possible D gene (5 bases). Germline loops: CDR1 SGHNT, CDR2 YYREEE (reference sequence). V gave up 4 bases and J gave up 8 bases, with 15 bases separating them. The CDR3 length is 14 residues. The DNA for the CDR3 is TGTGCCAGCAGCCTGGGGCGGCGGGGAGAAAAACTGTTTTTT. Translated, it gives CASSLGRRGEKLFF. Supplemented by reference TRBV5-4 and TRBJ1-4, the full variable domain reads ETGVTQSPTHLIKTRGQQVTLRCSSQSGHNTVSWYQQALGQGPQFIFQYYREEENGRGNFPPRFSGLQFPNYSSELNVNALELDDSALYLCASSLGRRGEKLFFGSGTQLSVL.

The rearrangement links TRBV2 to TRBJ1-1, with D uncertain. Germline V CDR1 and CDR2: SNHLY, FYNNEI. Trimming took off 5 bases at V and 7 bases at J, with 23 bases between the two ends. This CDR3 has 16 amino acids. The CDR3 sequence: CASSLRVSASSYEAFF. For the CDR3, the DNA is TGTGCCAGCAGTTTGAGGGTTTCGGCCAGCTCTTATGAAGCTTTCTTT.

The V call is TRBV6-5, the J call TRBJ2-2, with D uncertain. CDR3 size: 16 residues. Trimming removed 0 bases from V and 4 bases from J, with 12 bases in between. Germline V gives CDR1 MNHEY, CDR2 SVGAGI. The CDR3: CASSYSNNRPTGELFF. The CDR3 bases are TGTGCCAGCAGTTACTCGAATAACAGACCCACCGGGGAGCTGTTTTTT.